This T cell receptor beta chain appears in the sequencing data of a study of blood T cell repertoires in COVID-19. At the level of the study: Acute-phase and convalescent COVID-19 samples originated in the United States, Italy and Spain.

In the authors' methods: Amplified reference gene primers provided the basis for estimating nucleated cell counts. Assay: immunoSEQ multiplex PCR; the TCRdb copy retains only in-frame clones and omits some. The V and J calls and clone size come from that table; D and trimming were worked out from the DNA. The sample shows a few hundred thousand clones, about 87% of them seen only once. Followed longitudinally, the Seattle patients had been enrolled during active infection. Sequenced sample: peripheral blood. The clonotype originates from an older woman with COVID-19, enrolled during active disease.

This CDR3 reads CASRGSRTEAFF. DNA for the CDR3: TGTGCCAGCAGGGGGTCTCGGACAGAAGCTTTCTTT. The chain recombines TRBV6-5 with TRBJ1-1; D perhaps matches TRBD1 (5 bases). Trimming pared 6 bases from V and 8 bases from J, leaving 13 bases between. This CDR3 comprises 12 residues. Per the germline V gene, CDR1 is MNHEY and CDR2 is SVGAGI.